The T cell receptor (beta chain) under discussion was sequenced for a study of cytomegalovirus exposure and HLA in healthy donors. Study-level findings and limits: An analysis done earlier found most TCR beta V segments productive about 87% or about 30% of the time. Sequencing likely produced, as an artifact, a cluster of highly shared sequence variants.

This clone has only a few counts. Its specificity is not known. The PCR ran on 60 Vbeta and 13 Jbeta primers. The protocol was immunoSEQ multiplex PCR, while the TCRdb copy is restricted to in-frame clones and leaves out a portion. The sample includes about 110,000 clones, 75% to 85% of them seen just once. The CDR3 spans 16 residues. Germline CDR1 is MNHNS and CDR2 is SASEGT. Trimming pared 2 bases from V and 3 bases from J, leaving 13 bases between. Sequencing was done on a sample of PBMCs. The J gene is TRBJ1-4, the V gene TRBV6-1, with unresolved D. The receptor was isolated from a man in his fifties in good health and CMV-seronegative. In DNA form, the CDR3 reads TGTGCCAGCAGTGAAAACGTGCCGGGAGCTAATGAAAAACTGTTTTTT. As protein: CASSENVPGANEKLFF.